The clone carrying this T cell receptor beta chain was seen a handful of times. Its antigen is currently unknown. The data are from a study of T cells after yellow fever vaccination. Study-wide findings and caveats: Relatively few clonotypes were ones that appeared in both CD4 and CD8 compartments. Among primary-vaccination clones, most reappeared after the booster, at roughly 96% for CD4 and about 90% for CD8.

The germline V and J ends were trimmed by 3 bases and 2 bases, with 12 bases remaining between them. CDR3 length: 15 amino acids. Germline-derived CDR1 and CDR2 are KGHSH and LQKENI. TCR cDNA was made by 5'RACE template switching, adding a universal primer site and UMIs. In TCRdb, the 5' RACE reads were re-called with MiXCR into one record per CDR3 protein. The repertoire holds some 350,000 distinct CDR3 sequences, with approximately 5.7% as singletons. The chain has TRBV18 and TRBJ2-3; D call uncertain. Source: PBMCs, taken 5 days after the yellow fever booster vaccination. The sequence derives from a man under 40 who received the YFV17D yellow fever vaccine. CDR3 DNA sequence: TGTGCCAGCTCACCGGTGCTCAGGAACACAGATACGCAGTATTTT. Protein product: CASSPVLRNTDTQYF.